The clone carrying this TCR beta chain was detected only a few times. Its target is not known. This record comes from a study of response to subunit inactivated influenza vaccine. Findings and caveats of the study: The authors offered the suggestion that each seasonal influenza vaccination recruits few new T cells.

TCRdb re-called the RT-PCR reads through MiXCR, storing one row per CDR3 protein. The sample includes roughly 700,000 distinct CDR3 sequences, 15% to 19% of them seen just once. Germline values: CDR1 MDHEN, CDR2 SYDVKM. The CDR3 totals 16 residues. Trimming removed 5 bases at V and 5 bases at J, with 21 bases between. The V and J genes are TRBV28 and TRBJ2-5; D is possibly TRBD2 (6 bases). This clonotype was obtained from a man over 45 who received an inactivated influenza vaccine. Sequenced here: PBMCs from blood, sampled 12 days after vaccination. DNA of the CDR3: TGTGCCAGCAGTGCCCTCGACTTAGGCGGGATCGAGACCCAGTACTTC. Its translation is CASSALDLGGIETQYF.